This T cell receptor (beta chain) was recovered during a study of T cells after yellow fever vaccination (dated by TCRdb to between 2018 and 2021). At the level of the whole study: The SMART-Seq v4 Ultra Low Input RNA kit was used to prepare libraries from fractions with low cell numbers. Bulk TCR alpha and beta repertoires were sequenced longitudinally to track T-cell clones before and after primary and booster YFV17D yellow fever vaccination. Two healthy male donors, one aged 18 to 30 and one aged 30 to 39 years, were included in the cohort. Bulk PBMC replicates and cell subsets were isolated from blood drawn at multiple timepoints before and after both primary and secondary immunization.

This clonotype appeared a few times. Its cognate antigen has yet to be identified. No per-base quality is available; no much larger clone lies one base away. According to the germline V gene, CDR1 reads SQVTM and CDR2 reads ANQGSEA. Spanning cysteine to phenylalanine, the CDR3 consists of 12 amino acids. Just CDR3 DNA is preserved here, 36 bases in frame from base 1. The junction shows trimming of 6 bases on V and 5 bases on J, plus 14 bases between the germline ends. The treatment or condition label of this sample denotes: live attenuated yellow fever vaccine strain. PBMCs were isolated from peripheral blood using a standard Ficoll-Paque protocol. Dynabeads CD4 and CD8 positive selection kits were used to isolate CD4 and CD8 T-cell fractions. TriZol was used to extract RNA from bulk PBMCs, CD4 and CD8 fractions, and dextramer-positive and dextramer-negative fractions. TCR cDNA was synthesized by 5'RACE template switching, which introduced a universal primer site and unique molecular identifiers. cDNA synthesis was primed from both the TCR alpha and TCR beta constant segments. Libraries were amplified in two PCR steps, with sample barcodes and sequencing adapters added in the second step. Sequencing of libraries was performed on Illumina HiSeq 2500 (2x100 bp) or NovaSeq (2x150 bp). In the paper's pipeline: MIGEC was used to demultiplex reads and collapse the reads into UMI consensus sequences, and MiXCR was used for V(D)J alignment. Clonotypes responding to the vaccine were identified with edgeR on replicate PBMC samples, with the criteria of FDR below 0.01 and a log2 fold change above 5 up to day 15. Each bulk clonotype was labeled CD4 or CD8 based on which sequenced repertoire, CD4 or CD8, contained the clonotype at higher abundance. Using fastp trimming at Q25 and MiXCR clonotype assembly, TCRdb reanalyzed the public sequencing data and kept in-frame beta chains. Entries are consolidated by CDR3 protein sequence, retaining the most common genes and DNA. TCRdb, rather than the study authors, made the V and J calls. This sample gives around 73,000 distinct CDR3 sequences in total; roughly 7.7% of them show up just once. Around 38% of the sample goes to the ten largest clones.

What the work shows at the level of the full study, not this receptor alone: Because abundant contaminating clonotypes from the bulk population could be contained in FACS-sorted repertoires, computational filtering was required. The study included only a couple of donors, which limits how far the findings can be generalized. A small share of clonotypes was detected in both CD4 and CD8 compartments, with the overlap likely arising from convergent recombination. After the booster, most of the clones that had expanded following primary vaccination were detected again (96% of CD4 and 80% to 90% of CD8), which suggests that memory was broadly maintained. Compared with the primary T-cell response, the secondary T-cell response was weaker but faster, peaking on day 5 rather than day 15.

The rearranged segments are TRBV29-1 and TRBJ2-7, with a tentative D gene TRBD1 over 5 matching bases. The sample was CD8+ T cells sorted from PBMCs, taken on the day of the yellow fever booster vaccination. This TCR was recovered from a man aged 25-45 years who received the YFV17D yellow fever vaccine. The CDR3 region: CSVRTRNDEQYF. Read as DNA, the sequence is TGCAGCGTACGGACAAGAAATGACGAGCAGTACTTC.